The rows below give T cell receptor beta chains drawn from one sample of a study of CD8+ T cells in alopecia areata. Sequenced by immunoSEQ multiplex PCR; TCRdb stores in-frame clones only, minus some. Of around 130,000 clones in the sample, 45% to 65% are singletons; the top ten hold 4.5%. This sample comprised CD4+ T cells sorted from blood, obtained at week 0. Every receptor here comes from a human donor with alopecia areata. Each CDR3 is given with its conserved first and last residue. A D gene is named only where the DNA matches it firmly. Clone size, where shown, is once, few, many, or a class for clones that have expanded.

d_call j_call v_call clone_size cdr3_aa cdr3_nt
. TRBJ2-2 TRBV7-3 . CASSKGSGELFF TGTGCCAGCAGCAAGGGGTCCGGGGAGCTGTTTTTT
. TRBJ2-3 TRBV5-1 . CASRPRPVEDTQYF TGCGCCAGCCGCCCGAGGCCTGTCGAGGATACGCAGTATTTT
TRBD1 TRBJ1-1 TRBV2 . CASRRDSENTEAFF TGTGCCAGCAGGAGGGACAGTGAGAACACTGAAGCTTTCTTT
. TRBJ1-1 TRBV6-5 . CASGRPGPNTEAFF TGTGCCAGCGGTCGTCCAGGGCCAAACACTGAAGCTTTCTTT
TRBD1 TRBJ2-7 TRBV18 . CASSSTGRSYEQYF TGTGCCAGCTCATCGACAGGGCGCTCCTACGAGCAGTACTTC
. TRBJ1-2 TRBV7-9 . CASSLEQGSYGYTF TGTGCCAGCAGCTTAGAGCAGGGGTCCTATGGCTACACCTTC
. TRBJ1-2 TRBV2 few CASSGEGGIYGYTF TGTGCCAGCAGTGGAGAAGGGGGGATCTATGGCTACACCTTC
TRBD2 TRBJ2-1 TRBV5-4 few CASSARLAGSYNEQFF TGTGCCAGCAGCGCAAGACTAGCGGGGAGCTACAATGAGCAGTTCTTC
. TRBJ2-7 TRBV29-1 few CSVGVGTGASF .
TRBD1 TRBJ1-1 TRBV5-1 . CASSLWDRNTEAFF TGCGCCAGCAGCCTTTGGGACAGAAACACTGAAGCTTTCTTT
TRBD1 TRBJ2-1 TRBV29-1 . CSVGFGTGAGNEQFF TGCAGCGTTGGATTTGGGACAGGGGCCGGCAATGAGCAGTTCTTC
. TRBJ1-1 TRBV19 . CASSRAGGGNTEAFF TGTGCCAGTAGTAGGGCAGGAGGTGGGAACACTGAAGCTTTCTTT
. TRBJ2-1 TRBV7-9 few CASSSVDFNEQFF TGTGCCAGCAGCTCCGTGGACTTCAATGAGCAGTTCTTC
. TRBJ2-7 TRBV7-8 few CASSLNKGSEQYF TGTGCCAGCAGTCTAAATAAGGGGTCCGAGCAGTACTTC
. TRBJ2-4 TRBV6-6 few CASSYSREAKNIQYF TGTGCCAGCAGTTACTCAAGGGAAGCCAAAAACATTCAGTACTTC
TRBD1 TRBJ2-3 TRBV4-1 . CASSQARRDRDTDTQYF TGCGCCAGCAGCCAAGCCCGCAGGGACAGGGATACAGATACGCAGTATTTT
. TRBJ1-5 TRBV5-1 . CASRAGGDSNQPQHF TGCGCCAGCAGAGCTGGAGGGGATAGCAATCAGCCCCAGCATTTT
. TRBJ2-2 TRBV6-1 few CASSEAWGSRGGELFF TGTGCCAGCAGTGAAGCCTGGGGCAGTCGTGGCGGGGAGCTGTTTTTT
TRBD2 TRBJ2-2 TRBV5-4 . CASRVSGGPTGGELFF TGTGCCAGCAGAGTTAGCGGGGGCCCGACAGGCGGGGAGCTGTTTTTT
. TRBJ1-2 TRBV9 . CASSPTGAQGYTF TGTGCCAGCAGCCCTACGGGAGCGCAGGGCTACACCTTC
TRBD2 TRBJ2-3 TRBV28 . CASSLVAGGPDTQYF TGTGCCAGCAGTTTGGTAGCGGGGGGGCCAGATACGCAGTATTTT
. TRBJ1-5 TRBV7-2 . CASSFHIWGNQPQHF TGTGCCAGCAGCTTTCATATCTGGGGCAATCAGCCCCAGCATTTT
. TRBJ2-3 TRBV2 . CASSEWADTQYF TGTGCCAGCAGTGAATGGGCAGATACGCAGTATTTT
TRBD2 TRBJ2-1 TRBV5-4 . CASSFEAGGHNEQFF TGTGCCAGCAGCTTCGAAGCGGGAGGGCACAATGAGCAGTTCTTC
TRBD2 TRBJ2-3 TRBV27 few CASSPPLSGAPRGTQYF TGTGCCAGCAGCCCACCATTGAGCGGGGCCCCCAGAGGTACGCAGTATTTT
TRBD1 TRBJ2-7 TRBV19 . CASGHLPGQGAYEQYF TGTGCCAGTGGTCATTTGCCGGGACAGGGGGCCTACGAGCAGTACTTC
. TRBJ2-7 TRBV28 . CASSLPGPPYEQYF TGTGCCAGCAGTTTACCGGGACCCCCTTACGAGCAGTACTTC
. TRBJ2-3 TRBV2 . CASTPGYEVQYF TGTGCCAGCACCCCAGGGTATGAGGTGCAGTATTTT
TRBD1 TRBJ2-4 TRBV28 . CASSNLRTGGVSAAKNIQYF TGTGCCAGCAGTAACCTAAGGACAGGGGGAGTCAGCGCGGCCAAAAACATTCAGTACTTC